The rows below give T cell receptor beta chains drawn from one sample of a study of T-cell memory formation after mild COVID-19. TCRdb reanalysed the 5' RACE reads using MiXCR and keeps one entry per CDR3 protein. This table holds 300,000 to 400,000 distinct CDR3 sequences, roughly 15% found once. Sequencing was performed on PBMCs or a T cell subset sorted from them (not recorded which). The receptors stem from a man between 18 and 29 years old who had mild COVID-19 (a few samples of this study predate the infection). Cell type and time point are not known. CDR3s include the opening cysteine and the closing phenylalanine or tryptophan. The D gene is left open where the match is weak. Size is stated for part of the rows, as once, few or many counts, or as a class when the clone is expanded.

abundance	d_gene	v_gene	j_gene	CDR3aa	CDR3nt
NA	NA	TRBV6-1	TRBJ1-2	CASSDTWNYGYTF	TGTGCCAGCAGTGACACGTGGAACTATGGCTACACCTTC
few	NA	TRBV6-5	TRBJ2-5	CASSYNGGPWEETQYF	TGTGCCAGCAGTTATAACGGGGGACCTTGGGAGGAGACCCAGTACTTC
few	NA	TRBV9	TRBJ2-1	CASSVAKVPNNEQFF	TGTGCCAGCAGCGTGGCGAAAGTCCCCAACAATGAGCAGTTCTTC
few	NA	TRBV5-1	TRBJ1-6	CASSLEQDNSPLHF	TGCGCCAGCAGCTTGGAACAGGATAATTCACCCCTCCACTTT
NA	TRBD1	TRBV6-5	TRBJ2-1	CASSGTGEEDEQFF	TGTGCCAGCAGTGGGACAGGGGAGGAGGATGAGCAGTTCTTC
few	NA	TRBV12-3/TRBV12-4	TRBJ2-5	CASRGPEYQETQYF	TGTGCCAGCAGAGGACCAGAGTACCAAGAGACCCAGTACTTC
few	NA	TRBV6-5	TRBJ2-7	CASSGTHSYEQYF	TGTGCCAGCTCAGGGACACATTCCTACGAGCAGTACTTC
few	TRBD1	TRBV20-1	TRBJ2-7	CSAGQGAQSHEQYF	TGCAGTGCTGGACAGGGGGCGCAGTCCCACGAGCAGTACTTC
few	NA	TRBV11-1	TRBJ2-5	CASRRDTQETQYF	TGTGCCAGCAGACGGGACACCCAAGAGACCCAGTACTTC
NA	NA	TRBV7-8	TRBJ2-1	CASSYKRNEQFF	TGTGCCAGCAGCTATAAGAGAAATGAGCAGTTCTTC
many	NA	TRBV5-1	TRBJ2-3	CASSLEGADTQYF	TGCGCCAGCAGCTTGGAAGGGGCGGATACGCAGTATTTT
few	TRBD1	TRBV20-1	TRBJ1-1	CSARTGVGTEAFF	TGCAGTGCTAGAACAGGGGTCGGCACTGAAGCTTTCTTT
NA	NA	TRBV6-5	TRBJ2-5	CASRPDSPAETQYF	TGTGCCAGCAGACCCGACAGCCCGGCGGAGACCCAGTACTTC
many	NA	TRBV7-9	TRBJ2-1	CASSSTEIEQFF	TGTGCCAGCAGCTCGACAGAGATTGAGCAGTTCTTC
NA	NA	TRBV29-1	TRBJ1-1	CSGVGQGRTEAFF	TGCAGTGGGGTTGGGCAGGGGAGGACTGAAGCTTTCTTT
many	TRBD1	TRBV12-3/TRBV12-4	TRBJ2-5	CASSETGAGETQYF	TGTGCCAGCAGTGAAACAGGGGCGGGAGAGACCCAGTACTTC
NA	TRBD1	TRBV10-3	TRBJ1-1	CAIGQVHEAFF	TGTGCCATCGGACAGGTCCATGAAGCTTTCTTT
few	TRBD2	TRBV4-3	TRBJ2-3	CASSQSPGLDTDTQYF	TGCGCCAGCAGCCAGTCTCCGGGACTAGATACAGATACGCAGTATTTT
NA	NA	TRBV5-1	TRBJ2-6	CASSPWPQTGANVLTF	TGCGCCAGCAGCCCGTGGCCGCAAACTGGGGCCAACGTCCTGACTTTC
NA	TRBD1	TRBV10-3	TRBJ2-3	CAISEGTGGTDTQYF	TGTGCCATCAGTGAGGGGACAGGGGGCACAGATACGCAGTATTTT
many	TRBD2	TRBV5-6	TRBJ2-2	CASTSRLAGGPRTGELFF	TGTGCCAGCACCTCGAGACTAGCGGGGGGGCCACGAACCGGGGAGCTGTTTTTT
few	NA	TRBV20-1	TRBJ1-5	CSARAAGGSGYQPQHF	TGCAGTGCTAGAGCTGCGGGGGGCTCCGGCTATCAGCCCCAGCATTTT
few	NA	TRBV7-2	TRBJ2-2	CASSLAGWGQGTGELFF	TGTGCCAGCAGCTTAGCGGGCTGGGGGCAGGGCACCGGGGAGCTGTTTTTT
many	NA	TRBV5-4	TRBJ1-1	CASSLFRGRDTEAFF	TGTGCCAGCAGCTTGTTCAGGGGCAGGGACACTGAAGCTTTCTTT
NA	TRBD1	TRBV28	TRBJ2-1	CASGRGDRGKYNEQFF	TGTGCCAGCGGTAGAGGGGACAGGGGGAAGTACAATGAGCAGTTCTTC
many	NA	TRBV7-3	TRBJ2-5	CASSLGAGPQETQYF	TGTGCCAGCAGCTTAGGTGCCGGACCCCAAGAGACCCAGTACTTC
NA	NA	TRBV14	TRBJ2-3	CASSLTAPGVADTQYF	TGTGCCAGCAGCCTTACCGCCCCGGGGGTGGCAGATACGCAGTATTTT
few	NA	TRBV2	TRBJ1-3	CASSEVPGNTIYF	TGTGCCAGCAGTGAAGTCCCTGGAAACACCATATATTTT
few	NA	TRBV7-6	TRBJ2-2	CASSLAGLLGDTGELFF	TGTGCCAGCAGCTTAGCCGGCCTTTTGGGGGACACCGGGGAGCTGTTTTTT
many	NA	TRBV5-1	TRBJ2-2	CASSLRAGVTTGELFF	TGCGCCAGCAGCTTGCGTGCAGGGGTTACCACCGGGGAGCTGTTTTTT
NA	NA	TRBV4-3	TRBJ2-3	CASSQDASTDTQYF	TGCGCCAGCAGCCAAGATGCTAGCACAGATACGCAGTATTTT
NA	NA	TRBV28	TRBJ1-4	CASSFPRKHEKLFF	TGTGCCAGCAGTTTCCCCAGAAAGCATGAAAAACTGTTTTTT
NA	NA	TRBV6-4	TRBJ1-2	CASSELRGMFDGYTF	TGTGCCAGCAGTGAATTGAGGGGGATGTTTGATGGCTACACCTTC
NA	TRBD1	TRBV4-1	TRBJ2-7	CASSQVYGQAFEQYF	TGCGCCAGCAGCCAAGTTTACGGACAGGCATTCGAGCAGTACTTC
NA	NA	TRBV4-1	TRBJ1-2	CASSLDVGPRDYTF	TGCGCCAGCAGCCTGGACGTTGGCCCGAGAGACTACACCTTC
NA	NA	TRBV20-1	TRBJ1-1	CSATGNTEAFF	TGCAGTGCTACAGGGAACACTGAAGCTTTCTTT
few	TRBD1	TRBV28	TRBJ1-4	CASSHTGGGEKLFF	TGTGCCAGCAGTCATACAGGGGGCGGTGAAAAACTGTTTTTT